A selection of T cell receptor beta chains follows, all from one sample in a study of blood T cell repertoires in COVID-19. Using immunoSEQ multiplex PCR, the repertoire was profiled, and TCRdb retains in-frame clones only, with some absent. Of roughly 270,000 clones in the sample, 88% were seen once. The source material was peripheral blood. The receptor set was obtained from a man younger than 30 with active or convalescent COVID-19. CDR3s include the opening cysteine and the closing phenylalanine or tryptophan. The D gene is left open where the match is weak. Size tells how often a clone was seen (once, few, many) or the class of an expanded clone, and some rows leave it out.

clone_size	v_call	d_call	cdr3_length	j_call	cdr3_nt	cdr3_aa
.	TRBV9	TRBD1	16	TRBJ2-2	TGTGCCAGCAGCCCCAGGGGGACAGGGGGAACCGGGGAGCTGTTTTTT	CASSPRGTGGTGELFF
.	TRBV19	.	17	TRBJ2-2	TGTGCCAGTAGTATTACAGGGATCCTGACCAACACCGGGGAGCTGTTTTTT	CASSITGILTNTGELFF
.	TRBV15	.	17	TRBJ1-5	TGTGCCACCAGCAGAGATAATAATGGGGACTCAGATCAGCCCCAGCATTTT	CATSRDNNGDSDQPQHF
.	TRBV5-5	.	15	TRBJ2-7	TGTGCCAGCAGCCACCCCGGGACTTCCCTCTACGAGCAGTACTTC	CASSHPGTSLYEQYF
.	TRBV13	.	13	TRBJ2-7	TGTGCCAGCAGCCCTAAGGACAGAGTGGAGCAGTACTTC	CASSPKDRVEQYF
.	TRBV9	.	14	TRBJ1-2	TGTGCCAGCAGCGTAGGGCAGGGTCACTATGGCTACACCTTC	CASSVGQGHYGYTF
.	TRBV7-2	TRBD1	14	TRBJ2-7	TGTGCCAGCAGCTTTTCACAGGGGGCCTACGAGCAGTACTTC	CASSFSQGAYEQYF
.	TRBV9	TRBD1	16	TRBJ2-1	TGTGCCAGCAGCGCACCGGGACAGGGTGCCTACAATGAGCAGTTCTTC	CASSAPGQGAYNEQFF
.	TRBV6-5	.	13	TRBJ2-2	TGTGCCAGCAGAAACAGGGTGATCGGGGAGCTGTTTTTT	CASRNRVIGELFF
.	TRBV15	.	15	TRBJ1-1	TGTGCCACCAGCAGAGATAAGCGCCCGAACACTGAAGCTTTCTTT	CATSRDKRPNTEAFF
.	TRBV7-2	.	13	TRBJ2-5	TGTGCCAGCAGCTGGATTGGGCCAGAGACCCAGTACTTC	CASSWIGPETQYF
.	TRBV29-1	.	12	TRBJ2-5	TGCAGCGTTGATACCCCGGAAGAGACCCAGTACTTC	CSVDTPEETQYF
.	TRBV5-4	TRBD1	15	TRBJ2-5	TGTGCCAGCAGCTTGGCCGGGACAGGTCACGAGACCCAGTACTTC	CASSLAGTGHETQYF
.	TRBV5-1	.	14	TRBJ2-2	TGCGCCAGCAGCTTGGATGGGGGGACCGGGGAGCTGTTTTTT	CASSLDGGTGELFF
.	TRBV2	.	12	TRBJ1-5	TGTGCCAGCAGTCTCCAGGGTAAGCCCCAGCATTTT	CASSLQGKPQHF
.	TRBV6-5	.	15	TRBJ1-5	TGTGCCAGCAGTTACCTGTACGGGGACAATCAGCCCCAGCATTTT	CASSYLYGDNQPQHF
.	TRBV12-1	.	15	TRBJ2-7	TGTGCCAGCAGCTTCGGACAGGGTAGAACCTACGAGCAGTACTTC	CASSFGQGRTYEQYF
.	TRBV5-1	.	16	TRBJ1-6	TGCGCCAGCAGCATGAAAAACAGGGTCGGCAATTCACCCCTCCACTTT	CASSMKNRVGNSPLHF
.	TRBV6-1	.	17	TRBJ2-2	TGTGCCAGCAGTGAAGCGATTGGGGGCGGATATACCGGGGAGCTGTTTTTT	CASSEAIGGGYTGELFF
.	TRBV5-6	.	14	TRBJ2-7	TGTGCCAGCAGCTTGAGCCACGGGGGATACGAGCAGTACTTC	CASSLSHGGYEQYF
once	TRBV5-6	TRBD1	15	TRBJ1-4	TGTGCCAGCAGCTTGGACAGGGGATTGAAAGAAAAACTGTTTTTT	CASSLDRGLKEKLFF
.	TRBV7-9	.	13	TRBJ1-1	TGTGCCAGCAGCTCCCCAGGGAACACTGAAGCTTTCTTT	CASSSPGNTEAFF
.	TRBV3-1/TRBV3-2	.	14	TRBJ1-2	TGTGCCAGCAGCCAAGGCAACACTATGTATGGCTACACCTTC	CASSQGNTMYGYTF
.	TRBV9	.	15	TRBJ2-1	TGTGCCAGCAGCGAAAGTAGCGAATCTAGGAATGAGCAGTTCTTC	CASSESSESRNEQFF
.	TRBV9	.	15	TRBJ1-2	TGTGCCAGCAGCGTAGGGGCAGGGCGGTATAATGGCTACACCTTC	CASSVGAGRYNGYTF
once	TRBV6-5	.	16	TRBJ2-6	TGTGCCAGCAGTTACGGAGGGATCACTGGGGCCAACGTCCTGACTTTC	CASSYGGITGANVLTF
.	TRBV7-9	TRBD1	14	TRBJ1-4	TGTGCCAGCAGCTACACAGGGGGGAGTGAAAAACTGTTTTTT	CASSYTGGSEKLFF
.	TRBV2	TRBD1	14	TRBJ1-1	TGTGCCAGCAGTGCTACGACAGGGAAAACTGAAGCTTTCTTT	CASSATTGKTEAFF
.	TRBV18	.	13	TRBJ1-5	TGTGCCAGCTCACGAGGGAGAGATCAGCCCCAGCATTTT	CASSRGRDQPQHF
.	TRBV19	.	13	TRBJ1-1	TGTGCCAGTACCCGACTGGGGAACACTGAAGCTTTCTTT	CASTRLGNTEAFF
.	TRBV4-2	.	15	TRBJ1-5	TGTGCCAGCAGCCAAGAGAGGGGGGGGAATCAGCCCCAGCATTTT	CASSQERGGNQPQHF